These 27 T cell receptor beta chains share one sample of origin, sequenced in a study of cytomegalovirus exposure and HLA in healthy donors. Primers: 60 Vbeta forward and 13 Jbeta reverse. TCRdb's copy holds only in-frame clones and misses some; the assay was immunoSEQ multiplex PCR. The profile shows 150,000 to 200,000 clones, 81% of them singletons. The sequenced sample consisted of PBMCs. All receptors come from a man younger than 35 in good health and CMV-seronegative.

The chain uses TRBV7-2 and TRBJ1-2; D not resolved. Trimming shortened V by 1 base and J by 4 bases, and 16 bases separated the two germline ends. The CDR3 has 16 residues. The germline V gene encodes CDR1 SGHTA and CDR2 FQGNSA. CDR3 DNA sequence: TGTGCCAGCAGCTTAGGGCTGGACGGCGGAGGCTATGGCTACACCTTC. The encoded protein is CASSLGLDGGGYGYTF.

This clone is a singleton in its sample. The chain has TRBV29-1 and TRBJ2-1; D remains ambiguous. V dropped 5 bases and J dropped 4 bases, with 12 bases sitting between them. Germline V CDR1 and CDR2: SQVTM, ANQGSEA. This CDR3 comprises 13 residues. The CDR3 reads CSVSQLSYNEQFF. The DNA of the CDR3 is TGCAGCGTTTCCCAACTCTCTTACAATGAGCAGTTCTTC.

This sequence joins TRBV9 and TRBJ2-3; TRBD2 matches 12 bases. The length of the CDR3 is 17 residues. The junction had 8 bases not matched to a gene; V was cut back by 0 bases and J by 6 bases. Germline V CDR1 and CDR2: SGDLS, YYNGEE. The chain's CDR3 is CASSVDQTSGSGDTQYF. CDR3 in DNA: TGTGCCAGCAGCGTAGACCAGACTAGCGGGAGTGGCGATACGCAGTATTTT.

The rearrangement joins TRBV2 to TRBJ1-6; 10 bases line up with TRBD1. CDR1 is SNHLY, CDR2 FYNNEI, per germline. With V trimmed by 6 bases and J by 9 bases, 8 bases remained unmatched. The CDR3 covers 15 residues. The CDR3 DNA reads as TGTGCCAGCAGGCTAGAGGACAGGGGGTTTTCACCCCTCCACTTT. As protein: CASRLEDRGFSPLHF.

This chain links TRBV30 with TRBJ1-3, with 11 nucleotides matching TRBD1. This CDR3 contains 16 residues. The germline gives CDR1 GTSNPN, CDR2 SVGIG (reference sequence). After removal of 4 bases from V and 3 bases from J, the junction contained 8 bases not matched to a gene. CDR3 in DNA: TGTGCCTGGAATTACGGACAGGGGGCAGATGGAAACACCATATATTTT. Protein: CAWNYGQGADGNTIYF.

The sample holds a few counts of this clone. The rearrangement joins TRBV7-2 to TRBJ1-5; TRBD1 aligns across 8 bases. There are 16 residues in the CDR3. Germline CDR1 and CDR2: SGHTA and FQGNSA. Germline trimming cut 1 base from V and 2 bases from J; bases unmatched to any gene: 4. DNA for the CDR3: TGTGCCAGCAGCTTAGGCCAGGGGGCTGGCAATCAGCCCCAGCATTTT. Translated, it gives CASSLGQGAGNQPQHF.

The J gene is TRBJ2-1, the V gene TRBV20-1, with D perhaps TRBD2 (6 bases). The V gene's germline CDR1 is DFQATT and CDR2 SNEGSKA (reference sequence). Between the trimmed V and J ends, which lost 1 base and 8 bases, there was a span of 6 bases. There are 11 residues in the CDR3. CDR3 sequence: CSARGLDEQFF. DNA for the CDR3: TGCAGTGCTAGAGGACTAGATGAGCAGTTCTTC.

The chain combines TRBV18 with TRBJ2-7; D is possibly TRBD2 (6 bases). Germline CDR1 reads KGHSH; CDR2 reads LQKENI. Trimming left V 2 bases short and J 5 bases short, with 10 bases between. The CDR3 covers 13 residues. CDR3 protein: CASSPYGGHEQYF. DNA of the CDR3: TGTGCCAGCTCACCATACGGGGGTCACGAGCAGTACTTC.

The V gene is TRBV5-1, the J gene TRBJ1-1; a weak D match, TRBD1 (6 bases). V was shortened by 2 bases and J by 2 bases, with 16 bases between the two germline ends. Germline CDR1 reads SGHRS; CDR2 reads YFSETQ. This CDR3 spans 16 amino acids. This CDR3 reads CASSFGGLRGNTEAFF. CDR3 bases: TGCGCCAGCAGCTTCGGGGGGCTAAGGGGCAACACTGAAGCTTTCTTT.

This chain connects TRBV5-1 to TRBJ2-1; the match to TRBD2 covers 8 bases. Germline V CDR1 and CDR2: SGHRS, YFSETQ. Unmatched junction bases numbered 10, after V lost 4 bases and J lost 7 bases. This CDR3 has 15 amino acids. CDR3 sequence reads: CASSPSSGTRNEQFF. The CDR3 nucleotides read TGCGCCAGCAGCCCCTCATCCGGGACTAGAAATGAGCAGTTCTTC.

The chain couples TRBV18 to TRBJ2-1; 12 positions match TRBD2. The CDR3 totals 19 residues. The junction had 8 bases not matched to a gene; V was cut back by 0 bases and J by 2 bases. Germline lookup yields CDR1 KGHSH and CDR2 LQKENI. Written as DNA, the CDR3 is TGTGCCAGCTCACCACCGTCGGCTAGCGGGAGGGCCACCTACAATGAGCAGTTCTTC. It codes for CASSPPSASGRATYNEQFF.

The V and J genes are TRBV7-9 and TRBJ2-7; tentative D call: TRBD1 (6 bases). This CDR3 has 12 amino acids. Between the trimmed V and J ends, which lost 5 bases and 7 bases, there was a span of 12 bases. The germline gives CDR1 SEHNR, CDR2 FQNEAQ (reference sequence). This CDR3 reads CASSAQGMEQYF. CDR3 DNA: TGTGCCAGCAGCGCACAGGGTATGGAGCAGTACTTC.

The chain combines TRBV10-3 with TRBJ2-7; D is uncertain. Germline loops: CDR1 ENHRY, CDR2 SYGVKD. The germline V and J ends were trimmed by 0 bases and 6 bases, with 9 bases remaining between them. The CDR3 sequence is 13 residues long. The CDR3 nucleotides read TGTGCCATCAGTGAGTCAGAGGTTTCCGAGCAGTACTTC. This encodes CAISESEVSEQYF.

The chain combines TRBV5-1 with TRBJ2-4, with 9 bases aligning to TRBD2. V shed 0 bases, J shed 0 bases, and the junction held 1 base outside the gene matches. The CDR3 extends over 16 amino acids. Germline lookup yields CDR1 SGHRS and CDR2 YFSETQ. CDR3 loop: CASSLEAGGAKNIQYF. CDR3 bases: TGCGCCAGCAGCTTGGAAGCGGGGGGAGCCAAAAACATTCAGTACTTC.

This clone came up a few times. The chain recombines TRBV28 with TRBJ2-7; TRBD1 matches 10 bases. The length of the CDR3 is 15 residues. V lost 6 bases and J lost 3; bases outside the gene matches: 8. The germline V gene encodes CDR1 MDHEN and CDR2 SYDVKM. The CDR3 is CASRGGTGAFYEQYF. The CDR3 DNA reads as TGTGCCAGCAGGGGAGGGACAGGGGCTTTCTACGAGCAGTACTTC.

The chain is built from TRBV11-2 and TRBJ2-3; 13 bases agree with TRBD2. Germline loops: CDR1 SGHAT, CDR2 FQNNGV. J lost 14 bases, V lost 5 bases, and 4 bases had no gene match. The CDR3 loop spans 12 amino acids. In DNA form, the CDR3 reads TGTGCCAGCAGCCGGGGACTAGCGGGACTGTATTTT. This encodes CASSRGLAGLYF.

The rearrangement uses TRBV7-2 and TRBJ1-1, with D possibly matching TRBD1 (6 bases). The CDR3 spans 15 residues. Germline lookup yields CDR1 SGHTA and CDR2 FQGNSA. V lost 1 base and J lost 6, with 15 bases in between. CDR3 DNA: TGTGCCAGCAGCTTAGTCTCGGGGGGGGGCGCTGAAGCTTTCTTT. Amino acid sequence: CASSLVSGGGAEAFF. The full variable domain, completed using reference TRBV7-2 and TRBJ1-1, is GAGVSQSPSNKVTEKGKDVELRCDPISGHTALYWYRQSLGQGLEFLIYFQGNSAPDKSGLPSDRFSAERTGGSVSTLTIQRTQQEDSAVYLCASSLVSGGGAEAFFGQGTRLTVV.

There are a few counts of this clone. The chain recombines TRBV6-5 with TRBJ2-1, with 13 nucleotides matching TRBD2. The germline CDR1 and CDR2 sequences are MNHEY and SVGAGI. The CDR3 is 13 residues long. J was trimmed by 15 bases and V by 6 bases; bases with no gene match: 8. The CDR3 DNA reads as TGTGCCAGCAGCGCGACTAGCGGGGGGCCACTGTTCTTC. Translating gives CASSATSGGPLFF.

The V gene is TRBV5-4, the J gene TRBJ2-7, with TRBD2 matching 7 bases. The CDR3 extends over 14 amino acids. Germline CDR1 reads SGHNT; CDR2 reads YYREEE (reference sequence). Trimming removed 2 bases from V and 4 bases from J; junction bases left unmatched: 6. DNA for the CDR3: TGTGCCAGCAGCTTTGGGCTAGCGGATTACGAGCAGTACTTC. It codes for CASSFGLADYEQYF.

This rearrangement joins TRBV5-6 to TRBJ2-2, with D maybe TRBD2 (6 bases). The V and J ends lost 3 bases and 0 bases respectively, with 12 bases between them. The CDR3 consists of 16 residues. Germline CDR1 SGHDT, CDR2 YYEEEE. As DNA, the CDR3 is TGTGCCAGCAGCTCGCGACTAGTCGCGAACACCGGGGAGCTGTTTTTT. Translation gives CASSSRLVANTGELFF.

V gene TRBV11-2 combines with J gene TRBJ2-7; 8 bases align to TRBD1. This CDR3 spans 12 amino acids. Germline values: CDR1 SGHAT, CDR2 FQNNGV. With 5 bases clipped from V and 7 bases from J, the junction kept 4 bases outside the gene matches. Here the CDR3 reads CASSPDRAEQYF. The CDR3 DNA sequence: TGTGCCAGCAGCCCGGACAGGGCTGAGCAGTACTTC. Using reference TRBV11-2 and TRBJ2-7 for the parts outside the CDR3, the full variable domain is EAGVAQSPRYKIIEKRQSVAFWCNPISGHATLYWYQQILGQGPKLLIQFQNNGVVDDSQLPKDRFSAERLKGVDSTLKIQPAKLEDSAVYLCASSPDRAEQYFGPGTRLTVT.

The genes are TRBV5-4 and TRBJ1-4; D gene ambiguous. This CDR3 contains 17 residues. Between the trimmed V and J ends, which lost 0 bases and 0 bases, there was a span of 12 bases. CDR1 is SGHNT, CDR2 YYREEE, per germline (reference sequence). The CDR3 loop reads CASSLANRPATNEKLFF. In nucleotides, the CDR3 is TGTGCCAGCAGCTTGGCCAACAGACCAGCAACTAATGAAAAACTGTTTTTT.

This clone was counted a single time. The chain joins TRBV19 to TRBJ2-7; TRBD1 might be the D (6 bases). This CDR3 region has 15 residues. Germline-derived CDR1 and CDR2 are LNHDA and SQIVND (reference sequence). Deletions cut 3 bases from V and 6 bases from J, with 18 bases between. CDR3 protein: CASSITGQRFVEQYF. CDR3 bases: TGTGCCAGTAGTATTACGGGACAAAGGTTTGTCGAGCAGTACTTC.

The chain carries TRBV29-1 and TRBJ2-7; TRBD1 is a possible D gene (5 bases). The CDR3 runs 13 residues. V lost 4 bases, J lost 9 bases, and 19 bases lay in between. Germline lookup yields CDR1 SQVTM and CDR2 ANQGSEA. The CDR3 DNA sequence: TGCAGCGTTGTGGGGATCGCAGGGAACGGGCAGTACTTC. Its translation: CSVVGIAGNGQYF.

The chain links TRBV5-5 to TRBJ1-1; 8 nucleotides align to TRBD1. V shed 6 bases, J shed 3 bases, and the junction held 13 bases outside the gene matches. This CDR3 region has 16 residues. Looked up from germline, CDR1 is SGHKS and CDR2 is YYEKEE (reference sequence). The CDR3 bases are TGTGCCAGCACCCTACGGCCCCAGGGGGCGGACACTGAAGCTTTCTTT. Its translation: CASTLRPQGADTEAFF.

V gene TRBV11-3 combines with J gene TRBJ2-1; the match to TRBD2 covers 15 bases. The CDR3 extends over 18 amino acids. Trimming took 5 bases from V and 2 from J; bases not matched to a gene: 7. From germline, CDR1 is SGHNT and CDR2 YENEEA. The CDR3, as DNA: TGTGCCAGCAGCCCCCGGGGACTAGCGGGGGGTCCCTACAATGAGCAGTTCTTC. It translates to CASSPRGLAGGPYNEQFF.

Here the CDR3 DNA reads TGTGCCAGCAGCTTGTTTCTACTGCGGGGGGGCGGGGAGACCCAGTACTTC. Encoded protein: CASSLFLLRGGGETQYF. V gene TRBV5-6 combines with J gene TRBJ2-5; 9 nucleotides align to TRBD2. The junction had 12 bases not matched to a gene; V was cut back by 1 base and J by 5 bases. Germline V gene lookup returns CDR1 SGHDT and CDR2 YYEEEE. This CDR3 is built from 17 residues. Full variable domain (outside the CDR3, taken from reference TRBV5-6 and TRBJ2-5): DAGVTQSPTHLIKTRGQQVTLRCSPKSGHDTVSWYQQALGQGPQFIFQYYEEEERQRGNFPDRFSGHQFPNYSSELNVNALLLGDSALYLCASSLFLLRGGGETQYFGPGTRLLVL.